This paragraph covers one TCR beta chain sequence. A second PCR, run for 7 to 11 cycles, used a sample-barcoded 5' primer plus a J-beta primer mix. TCRdb re-analysed the 5' RACE reads in MiXCR, keeping a single row per CDR3 protein. The table has 450,000 to 700,000 distinct CDR3 sequences, 25% to 30% seen once. The CDR3 loop spans 12 amino acids. Germline loops: CDR1 DFQATT, CDR2 SNEGSKA (reference sequence). The trim removed 3 bases at V and 8 bases at J, leaving 3 bases unmatched. The data stem from a study of blood T cells in healthy people across ages. This TCR derives from a woman between 70 and 85 years old in good health. The source material was blood. The chain is built from TRBV20-1 and TRBJ2-4; TRBD1 matches 8 bases. This CDR3 reads CSASGQGDIQYF. DNA for the CDR3: TGCAGTGCTAGCGGACAGGGAGACATTCAGTACTTC.